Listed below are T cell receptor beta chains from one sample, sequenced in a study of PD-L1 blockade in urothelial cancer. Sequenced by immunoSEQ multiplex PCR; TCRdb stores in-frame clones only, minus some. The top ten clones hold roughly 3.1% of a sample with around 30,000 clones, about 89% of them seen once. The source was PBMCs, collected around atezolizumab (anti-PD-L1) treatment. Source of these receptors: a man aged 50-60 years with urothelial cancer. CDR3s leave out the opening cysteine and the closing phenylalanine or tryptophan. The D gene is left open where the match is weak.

CDR3: ASSPPAGFSGANVLT
D: -
V: TRBV19

CDR3: ASSHPDRPYQPQH
D: -
V: TRBV23-1

CDR3: ASGLDSSTDTQY
D: -
V: TRBV12-5

CDR3: ASSDDRVGGYT
D: TRBD1
V: TRBV25-1

CDR3: SVEGRMNYGYT
D: -
V: TRBV29-1

CDR3: ASSIRDKPYEQY
D: -
V: TRBV19

CDR3: ASSLARTGYVTEAF
D: TRBD1
V: TRBV5-4

CDR3: ASSLTTYNSPLH
D: -
V: TRBV27

CDR3: ASSPGGNTEAF
D: -
V: TRBV7-6

CDR3: AISDIYEQY
D: -
V: TRBV10-3

CDR3: AIRGDRGHEQY
D: TRBD1
V: TRBV10-3

CDR3: ASSLGGRTGELF
D: -
V: TRBV7-9

CDR3: ASSDPWTGGDYGYT
D: TRBD1
V: TRBV6-1

CDR3: ASSLGGRYTGELF
D: TRBD2
V: TRBV7-9

CDR3: ASSPLSGGDTQY
D: TRBD2
V: TRBV18

CDR3: ASSFRLAGRRGADTQY
D: TRBD2
V: TRBV5-1

CDR3: ASSIVDRLNYGYT
D: -
V: TRBV19

CDR3: ASPPGTPPGELF
D: -
V: TRBV6-1

CDR3: ASSTGQSYNEQF
D: TRBD1
V: TRBV19

CDR3: ASSPWLGLAGGRIGELF
D: TRBD2
V: TRBV9

CDR3: ASSPGEVGLAGGGTGELF
D: TRBD2
V: TRBV7-6

CDR3: ASNQRGGPRDEQF
D: TRBD2
V: TRBV13

CDR3: ASSQGQGTGEQF
D: TRBD1
V: TRBV11-3

CDR3: ASSFGGYHTDTQY
D: TRBD2
V: TRBV11-3

CDR3: ALARQGSNQPQH
D: TRBD1
V: TRBV30

CDR3: ASSPTYSYEQY
D: -
V: TRBV18

CDR3: ASSEIGQRRSSWYGYT
D: -
V: TRBV2

CDR3: ASSLERGGRVGELF
D: TRBD2
V: TRBV11-2

CDR3: ASSLYYNEQF
D: -
V: TRBV5-1

CDR3: ATSRDSDIQY
D: -
V: TRBV15

CDR3: ASSYRDRDTRGQY
D: TRBD1
V: TRBV27

CDR3: ASSLAGNQPQH
D: -
V: TRBV27

CDR3: SVVLGSYTGELF
D: -
V: TRBV29-1

CDR3: ASSISPKTTNEKLF
D: -
V: TRBV19

CDR3: ASSGTGVLAGSTDTQY
D: TRBD2
V: TRBV5-6

CDR3: ASNPPREGAAYEQY
D: TRBD2
V: TRBV11-3

CDR3: ASSSGWTRNTGELF
D: TRBD2
V: TRBV6-5

CDR3: ASRSGTGAEQY
D: TRBD1
V: TRBV27

CDR3: ASSQGHFSTDTQY
D: -
V: TRBV4-1

CDR3: AWSVRATRISNEQF
D: -
V: TRBV30

CDR3: ASSPGQGLSYEQY
D: TRBD1
V: TRBV10-1

CDR3: ASSLEILGRGSETQY
D: TRBD1
V: TRBV5-1

CDR3: ASSKTATNEKLF
D: -
V: TRBV19

CDR3: ASGADRAYGYT
D: TRBD1
V: TRBV12-5

CDR3: ASRAGGPGNTIY
D: -
V: TRBV6-5